The 24 T cell receptor beta chains presented below share a single source sample, sequenced in a study of T cells in tumors after PD-1 blockade. Some clones are missing from TCRdb's copy, which holds only in-frame ones; the method was immunoSEQ multiplex PCR. This table has tens of thousands of clones, approximately 74% appearing once. The specimen comprised PBMCs, sampled after anti-PD-1 treatment. The receptors were gathered from a human donor with basal cell carcinoma.

The chain uses TRBV6-5 and TRBJ2-7; TRBD2 matches 8 bases. CDR1 MNHEY and CDR2 SVGAGI come from the germline V gene. This CDR3 region has 15 residues. V gave up 6 bases and J gave up 3 bases; unmatched junction bases: 10. CDR3 residues: CASRPSTGGFYEQYF. For the CDR3, the DNA is TGTGCCAGCAGACCCTCGACGGGGGGGTTCTACGAGCAGTACTTC.

This chain's CDR3 is CASSLVSYEQYF. Written as DNA, the CDR3 is TGTGCCAGCAGTTTAGTCAGCTACGAGCAGTACTTC. The chain links TRBV28 to TRBJ2-7; D is unresolved. CDR3 length equals 12 residues. The V end lost 2 bases, the J end lost 3 bases, and 5 bases lay between the germline ends. Germline CDR1 is MDHEN and CDR2 is SYDVKM. Full variable domain (missing parts from reference TRBV28 and TRBJ2-7): DVKVTQSSRYLVKRTGEKVFLECVQDMDHENMFWYRQDPGLGLRLIYFSYDVKMKEKGDIPEGYSVSREKKERFSLILESASTNQTSMYLCASSLVSYEQYFGPGTRLTVT.

V gene TRBV10-3 combines with J gene TRBJ1-1; 7 bases are shared with TRBD1. Germline V gene data show CDR1 as ENHRY and CDR2 as SYGVKD. With V trimmed by 4 bases and J by 1 base, 3 bases remained unmatched. The CDR3 consists of 14 residues. CDR3: CAISGQGSNTEAFF. The CDR3, as DNA: TGTGCCATCAGTGGACAGGGATCGAACACTGAAGCTTTCTTT.

The V gene is TRBV15, the J gene TRBJ1-4; the match to TRBD1 covers 8 bases. This CDR3 has 14 residues. The V and J ends lost 3 bases and 8 bases, in that order; junction bases with no gene match: 5. Per germline, CDR1 LNHNV and CDR2 YYDKDF (reference sequence). Here the CDR3 DNA reads TGTGCCACCAGCAGCGGGACAGGTTCCGAAAAACTGTTTTTT. Translating it yields CATSSGTGSEKLFF.

This chain joins TRBV7-8 and TRBJ2-5, with 7 bases identical to TRBD1. There are 15 residues in the CDR3. Germline V gene sequence: CDR1 SGHVS, CDR2 FQNEAQ. With V trimmed by 1 base and J by 4 bases, 6 bases remained unmatched. The CDR3 region has the DNA TGTGCCAGCAGCTTAGAGAGACAGGGACGAGAGACCCAGTACTTC. Its protein is CASSLERQGRETQYF. Full variable domain (missing parts from reference TRBV7-8 and TRBJ2-5): GAGVSQSPRYKVAKRGQDVALRCDPISGHVSLFWYQQALGQGPEFLTYFQNEAQLDKSGLPSDRFFAERPEGSVSTLKIQRTQQEDSAVYLCASSLERQGRETQYFGPGTRLLVL.

The gene calls are TRBV28 and TRBJ2-6; 9 bases align to TRBD1. The V gene end was trimmed by 6 bases and the J gene end by 2 bases; junction bases not matched to a gene: 8. This CDR3 has 17 amino acids. Germline CDR1 is MDHEN and CDR2 is SYDVKM. The CDR3 sequence: CASRPGQGRPGANVLTF. The CDR3 bases are TGTGCCAGCAGGCCTGGACAGGGGAGGCCTGGGGCCAACGTCCTGACTTTC.

The chain employs TRBV30 and TRBJ2-1, with no clear D. Germline-derived CDR1 and CDR2 are GTSNPN and SVGIG (reference sequence). V was pared by 2 bases and J by 6 bases, with 11 bases between. The CDR3 is 13 residues long. Here the CDR3 DNA reads TGTGCCTGGAGTCTTCCTCCGATCAATGAGCAGTTCTTC. This sequence encodes CAWSLPPINEQFF.

The CDR3 reads CASSREWDRAEAFF. CDR3 nucleotide sequence: TGTGCCAGTAGTAGGGAGTGGGACAGGGCTGAAGCTTTCTTT. The rearrangement uses TRBV19 and TRBJ1-1; the match to TRBD1 covers 9 bases. The CDR3 covers 14 residues. J was trimmed by 6 bases and V by 4 bases; bases with no gene match: 6. CDR1 LNHDA and CDR2 SQIVND come from the germline V gene (reference sequence).

The gene calls are TRBV10-3 and TRBJ1-6; D perhaps matches TRBD1 (5 bases). The CDR3 consists of 14 residues. The ends were cut back, 9 bases at V and 6 bases at J, with 15 bases in the middle. Germline assignment: CDR1 ENHRY and CDR2 SYGVKD. The CDR3 sequence is CAMASTASNSPLHF. The DNA of the CDR3 is TGTGCCATGGCGTCGACAGCGTCTAATTCACCCCTCCACTTT.

A few counts support this clone. The V gene is TRBV30, the J gene TRBJ1-6; perhaps TRBD1 as D (5 bases). Germline V gene lookup returns CDR1 GTSNPN and CDR2 SVGIG (reference sequence). The CDR3 is made up of 15 amino acids. V was shortened by 2 bases and J by 12 bases, with 20 bases between the two germline ends. This chain's CDR3 is CAWSLSGTGGRPLHF. CDR3 nucleotides: TGTGCCTGGAGTCTATCCGGGACGGGGGGTAGACCCCTCCACTTT.

This clone appeared a few times. J is TRBJ1-4 and V is TRBV3-1 (or the pseudogene TRBV3-2); 10 bases line up with TRBD1. J gave up 7 bases and V 1 base, and 6 bases lay outside the gene matches. The CDR3 contains 16 residues. Looked up from germline, CDR1 is LGHDT and CDR2 is YNNKEL (reference sequence). In DNA, the CDR3 is TGTGCCAGCAGCCAAGGCGACAGGGGGCGGTCTGAAAAACTGTTTTTT. Translating gives CASSQGDRGRSEKLFF.

The genes are TRBV25-1 and TRBJ1-4; D is possibly TRBD1 (6 bases). Deletions cut 1 base from V and 5 bases from J, with 11 bases between. This CDR3 is built from 15 residues. Germline V gene sequence: CDR1 MGHDK, CDR2 SYGVNS. The CDR3 protein is CASSEWRGSNEKLFF. Here the CDR3 DNA reads TGTGCCAGCAGTGAATGGAGGGGGTCAAATGAAAAACTGTTTTTT.

V and J are TRBV29-1 and TRBJ2-7, with D hard to call. Germline-derived CDR1 and CDR2 are SQVTM and ANQGSEA. The germline V and J ends were trimmed by 0 bases and 2 bases, with 11 bases remaining between them. This CDR3 comprises 14 residues. The CDR3 region has the DNA TGCAGCGTTGAAGAAGATGTCTTTGCCTACGAGCAGTACTTC. Protein product: CSVEEDVFAYEQYF.

V gene TRBV7-9 combines with J gene TRBJ2-5; D possibly corresponds to TRBD2 (5 bases). Germline loops: CDR1 SEHNR, CDR2 FQNEAQ (reference sequence). The CDR3 extends over 14 amino acids. V was trimmed by 1 base and J by 5 bases, leaving 11 bases between them. This chain's CDR3 is CASSLGHSGETQYF. The DNA of the CDR3 is TGTGCCAGCAGCTTAGGACATTCGGGGGAGACCCAGTACTTC.

The chain recombines TRBV7-8 with TRBJ1-4; D call uncertain. The V gene's germline CDR1 is SGHVS and CDR2 FQNEAQ. Trimming took off 5 bases at V and 8 bases at J, with 15 bases between the two ends. The CDR3 spans 14 residues. CDR3 amino acids: CASSESITREKLFF. The CDR3 DNA sequence: TGTGCCAGCAGCGAAAGTATAACAAGGGAAAAACTGTTTTTT.

The gene calls are TRBV11-3 and TRBJ2-1, with TRBD2 as a possible D gene (5 bases). The CDR3 contains 14 residues. Germline assignment: CDR1 SGHNT and CDR2 YENEEA. The V end was cut by 4 bases, the J end by 6 bases, with 13 bases between. The CDR3 region is CASSSRDSSNEQFF. In DNA form, the CDR3 reads TGTGCCAGCAGCTCCCGGGATTCGTCCAATGAGCAGTTCTTC.

The V call is TRBV6-5, the J call TRBJ1-1, with D uncertain. V was shortened by 3 bases and J by 3 bases, with 17 bases between the two germline ends. CDR3 size: 16 residues. Germline V gives CDR1 MNHEY, CDR2 SVGAGI. CDR3 coding DNA: TGTGCCAGCAGTTATGGGGTGGACTTGATGGACACTGAAGCTTTCTTT. This translates into CASSYGVDLMDTEAFF.

V usage is TRBV6-1 and J usage is TRBJ2-4, with 10 bases lining up with TRBD2. With 0 bases clipped from V and 8 bases from J, the junction kept 7 bases outside the gene matches. In germline, CDR1 is MNHNS, CDR2 SASEGT. The CDR3 sequence is 16 residues long. This chain's CDR3 is CASSEAGSGGLYIQYF. For the CDR3, the DNA is TGTGCCAGCAGTGAAGCTGGTAGCGGGGGGTTATACATTCAGTACTTC.

The chain has TRBV29-1 and TRBJ2-2, with TRBD1 as a possible D gene (5 bases). Germline V gene lookup returns CDR1 SQVTM and CDR2 ANQGSEA. V gave up 6 bases and J gave up 11 bases, with 13 bases separating them. This CDR3 contains 11 residues. The CDR3 region has the DNA TGCAGCGTACAGACCAGGGCCGAGCTGTTTTTT. It specifies CSVQTRAELFF.

The table lists this clone with a few counts. The chain links TRBV19 to TRBJ1-5; D is uncertain. The V and J ends lost 7 bases and 0 bases respectively, with 13 bases between them. Germline V gene lookup returns CDR1 LNHDA and CDR2 SQIVND (reference sequence). This CDR3 is built from 15 residues. CDR3 amino acids: CASTLSHYSNQPQHF. The CDR3 bases are TGTGCCAGTACCCTATCCCATTATAGCAATCAGCCCCAGCATTTT.

The V and J genes are TRBV11-3 and TRBJ2-1; maybe TRBD1 (6 bases). The V end was cut by 1 base, the J end by 9 bases, with 10 bases between. The germline V gene encodes CDR1 SGHNT and CDR2 YENEEA. The CDR3 has 13 residues. For the CDR3, the DNA is TGTGCCAGCAGCTTAGCCTCACAGGGTGAGCAGTTCTTC. This encodes CASSLASQGEQFF.

The genes are TRBV5-4 and TRBJ1-6; D call uncertain. V was clipped by 9 bases and J by 0 bases, with 10 bases between them. Germline CDR1 and CDR2: SGHNT and YYREEE (reference sequence). This CDR3 has 14 amino acids. CDR3 nucleotides: TGTGCCATGCAACACAGCTCCTATAATTCACCCCTCCACTTT. Translation gives CAMQHSSYNSPLHF.

The V call is TRBV30, the J call TRBJ1-1; D not certain. V dropped 3 bases and J dropped 4 bases, with 12 bases sitting between them. CDR3 length: 13 amino acids. CDR1 GTSNPN and CDR2 SVGIG come from the germline V gene (reference sequence). CDR3 amino acids: CAWRSGMGTEAFF. The CDR3 DNA reads as TGTGCCTGGAGGTCGGGGATGGGCACTGAAGCTTTCTTT.

The gene calls are TRBV25-1 and TRBJ1-1; D is ambiguous. The length of the CDR3 is 14 residues. Germline V CDR1 and CDR2: MGHDK, SYGVNS. Trimming left V 3 bases short and J 1 base short, with 9 bases between. The CDR3 spells CASSDVLPNTEAFF. In DNA, the CDR3 is TGTGCCAGCAGTGATGTACTTCCGAACACTGAAGCTTTCTTT.